This T cell receptor beta chain was documented in a study of OX40 agonist ivuxolimab in advanced cancers. Study details: Among those treated, three patients had partial responses, one with hepatocellular carcinoma and two with cutaneous melanoma.

Germline lookup yields CDR1 SGHNT and CDR2 YYREEE (reference sequence). CDR3 length: 17 residues. V was clipped by 5 bases and J by 0 bases, with 15 bases between them. Findings and limits, study-wide: In the 0.1-3.0 mg/kg groups, partial responders showed among the lowest expansion.

A word on this clone: Its antigen is not identified.

TCRdb's table, derived via immunoSEQ multiplex PCR, lists solely in-frame clones and lacks some. The sample includes approximately 81,000 clones, approximately 84% seen only once; the top ten take 3.5% to 6%. This chain connects TRBV5-4 to TRBJ2-6; D call uncertain. The clonotype comes from an adult with an advanced solid tumor such as melanoma, head and neck, liver or kidney cancer. The sample was CD4+ or CD8+ T cells sorted from blood, taken in a trial of the OX40 agonist ivuxolimab. CDR3 loop: CASRRWGLTSGANVLTF. The DNA for the CDR3 is TGTGCCAGCAGGCGGTGGGGTTTGACCTCTGGGGCCAACGTCCTGACTTTC. The entire variable domain, with the rest obtained from reference TRBV5-4 and TRBJ2-6, is as follows: ETGVTQSPTHLIKTRGQQVTLRCSSQSGHNTVSWYQQALGQGPQFIFQYYREEENGRGNFPPRFSGLQFPNYSSELNVNALELDDSALYLCASRRWGLTSGANVLTFGAGSRLTVL.